The 3 T cell receptor beta chains in this list originate from one sample, sequenced in a study of tumor and adjacent non-tumor tissue in lung cancer. Three rounds of nested PCR, following a modified ARM-PCR protocol, produced the TCRbeta library. TCRdb recomputed calls from the multiplex PCR reads with MiXCR, one row per CDR3 protein. This table has roughly 220,000 distinct CDR3 sequences, around 71% appearing once. The template was RNA from unsorted bulk tissue. Material: lung tumor tissue. These receptors were taken from a man aged 55-75 years with non-small cell lung cancer.

Concerning this clonotype: With a much larger clone just one base away, this may be a read error. The chain joins TRBV6-1 to TRBJ2-5; 10 nucleotides align to TRBD2. CDR1 is MNHNS and CDR2 is SASEGT in the germline V gene. CDR3 length equals 14 residues. Unmatched junction bases numbered 3, after V lost 4 bases and J lost 4 bases. CDR3 region: CASSVSGGGETQYF. DNA of the CDR3: TGTGCCAGCAGTGTCAGCGGGGGGGGAGAGACCCAGTACTTC.

Concerning this clonotype: With a much larger clone just one base away, this may be a read error. The chain has TRBV5-4 and TRBJ2-5; TRBD1 matches 8 bases. Germline CDR1 and CDR2: SGHNT and YYREEE (reference sequence). The CDR3 has 14 amino acids. The CDR3 is CVSSSWDRSETQYF. The CDR3 DNA reads as TGTGTCAGCAGCTCATGGGACAGGTCGGAGACCCAGTACTTC.

This sequence joins TRBV12-3 or TRBV12-4 and TRBJ2-1; a possible D gene is TRBD1 (6 bases). The CDR3 spans 14 residues. This CDR3 is CAGSPPSDRNEQFF. CDR3 nucleotide sequence: TGTGCAGGCAGTCCACCCTCCGACAGGAATGAGCAGTTCTTC.